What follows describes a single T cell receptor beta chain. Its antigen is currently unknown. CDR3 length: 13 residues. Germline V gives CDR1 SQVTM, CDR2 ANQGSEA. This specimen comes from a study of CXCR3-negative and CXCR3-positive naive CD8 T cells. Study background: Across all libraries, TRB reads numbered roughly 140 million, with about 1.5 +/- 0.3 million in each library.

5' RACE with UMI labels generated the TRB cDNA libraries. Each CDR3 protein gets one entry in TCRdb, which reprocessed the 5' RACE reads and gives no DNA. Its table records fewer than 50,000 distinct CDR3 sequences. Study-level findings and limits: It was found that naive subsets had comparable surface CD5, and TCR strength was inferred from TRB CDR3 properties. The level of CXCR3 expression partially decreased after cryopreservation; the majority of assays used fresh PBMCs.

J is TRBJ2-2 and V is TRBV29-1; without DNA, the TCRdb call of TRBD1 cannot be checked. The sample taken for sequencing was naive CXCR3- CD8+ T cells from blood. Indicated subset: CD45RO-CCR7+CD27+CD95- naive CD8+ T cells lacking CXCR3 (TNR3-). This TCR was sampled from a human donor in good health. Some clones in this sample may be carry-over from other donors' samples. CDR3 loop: CSVRGANTGELFF.